Shown below are 5 T cell receptor beta chains from a single sample sequenced in a study of T-cell reconstitution after alpha-beta-depleted transplantation in children (dated by TCRdb to the mid-2010s). The protocol used for the library was PCR. TCRdb lists the instrument as Illumina HiSeq 2500. TCR library preparation used molecular barcoding, with unique molecular identifiers applied to normalize quantification of the TCRbeta repertoire. TCRdb reran the public reads through fastp at Q25 and MiXCR, keeping productive beta chains. For every CDR3 protein sequence, its rows merge into one entry that carries the most common genes and DNA. The sample data list about 300,000 distinct CDR3 sequences, and just over 7.5% of these were observed just once. The ten largest make up approximately 8.2% of the sample. Their target antigens are unknown. General findings and caveats noted by the study authors: Over subsequent months, a decline in hyperexpanded clone frequencies was noted, and after one year, T-cell counts and TCRbeta diversity were mostly ascribed to newly produced T cells.

The meaning of the sample's treatment or condition label: allogeneic hematopoietic cell transplantation with graft depleted of TCRalphabeta T cells and CD19 B cells. This specimen consisted of peripheral blood, obtained 360 days after TCRalphabeta/CD19-depleted stem cell transplant. The source is a female patient aged 2-10 years who had a stem cell transplant for Fanconi anemia, so the T cells may come from the graft donor.

Many counts were recorded for this clonotype. This rearrangement joins TRBV6-5 to TRBJ2-2; D remains unclear. Trimming shortened V by 4 bases and J by 5 bases, and 8 bases separated the two germline ends. Per the germline V gene, CDR1 is MNHEY and CDR2 is SVGAGI. The CDR3 covers 13 residues. The CDR3 is CASSSQLTGELFF. CDR3 coding DNA: TGTGCCAGCAGTTCCCAACTAACCGGGGAGCTGTTTTTT.

This clonotype was recorded many times. CDR3 in DNA: TGTGCCAGCAGAAAGACAGGGGGCGGCTCACCCCTCCACTTT. Amino acids: CASRKTGGGSPLHF. The chain uses TRBV12-3 or TRBV12-4 and TRBJ1-6, with 10 nucleotides matching TRBD1. The CDR3 consists of 14 residues. J gave up 10 bases and V 6 bases, and 6 bases lay outside the gene matches.

In this sample, this clonotype turned up many times. The CDR3 sequence is CASMIYSGTGSYEQYF. CDR3 sequence (DNA): TGTGCCAGCATGATCTATAGCGGGACAGGGTCCTACGAGCAGTACTTC. The chain joins TRBV27 to TRBJ2-7; maybe TRBD1 (9 bases). Germline-derived CDR1 and CDR2 are MNHEY and SMNVEV (reference sequence). V lost 7 bases to trimming and J lost 1 base, with 20 bases between them. This CDR3 region has 16 residues.

The CDR3 protein is CSARVPTGSIYGGYTF. CDR3 nucleotide sequence: TGCAGTGCTAGAGTCCCGACAGGGTCAATCTATGGTGGCTACACCTTC. This chain connects TRBV20-1 to TRBJ1-2; 7 nucleotides line up with TRBD1. Germline lookup yields CDR1 DFQATT and CDR2 SNEGSKA (reference sequence). J lost 7 bases, V lost 1 base, and 15 bases had no gene match. There are 16 residues in the CDR3.

This clonotype was picked up a small number of times. One end of the junction fails to match germline, which may point to a read error. The rearrangement links TRBV7-3 to TRBJ2-1; 8 bases are shared with TRBD2. This CDR3 has 14 amino acids. Per germline, CDR1 SGHTA and CDR2 FQGTGA. CDR3: CASSLTSGGREQFF. CDR3 DNA: TGTGCCAGCAGCCTAACTAGCGGAGGGAGGGAGCAGTTCTTC.